The 32 T cell receptor beta chains in this list originate from one sample, sequenced in a study of blood T cell repertoires in COVID-19 (dated by TCRdb to about 2020). The method behind the library was the immunoSEQ multiplex PCR assay. TCRdb obtained this table from immuneACCESS and retained in-frame rearrangements with V and J assigned. These tables miss some clones; where compared with another copy, unresolved V genes account for less than half of the shortfall, and the remainder is unexplained. The sample contains approximately 190,000 clones, nearly 90% of them found a single time. The top ten clonotypes cover 20% to 25% of the sample. The sample was peripheral blood. The receptors stem from a man between 60 and 70 years old with active or convalescent COVID-19.

The chain uses TRBV6-1 and TRBJ1-1; D gene ambiguous. CDR1 and CDR2 from the germline V gene are MNHNS and SASEGT. V gave up 1 base and J gave up 2 bases, with 8 bases separating them. The CDR3 has 14 amino acids. The CDR3 loop is CASSEVGGNTEAFF. The CDR3 nucleotides are TGTGCCAGCAGTGAAGTCGGCGGAAACACTGAAGCTTTCTTT.

The chain couples TRBV4-1 to TRBJ1-2; D remains ambiguous. The V end lost 4 bases, the J end lost 5 bases, and 17 bases lay between the germline ends. The CDR3 spans 15 residues. Germline assignment: CDR1 MGHRA and CDR2 YSYEKL. The CDR3 DNA sequence: TGCGCCAGCAGCCCCTCCAACGGTGGAGTTTATGGCTACACCTTC. Amino acid sequence: CASSPSNGGVYGYTF.

The chain uses TRBV20-1 and TRBJ1-6; D ambiguous. There are 14 residues in the CDR3. Germline V CDR1 and CDR2: DFQATT, SNEGSKA (reference sequence). V was cut by 3 bases and J by 5 bases, with 11 bases left in between. The CDR3 DNA reads as TGCAGTGCTAGTGGCAGACACAATAATTCACCCCTCCACTTT. This gives the protein CSASGRHNNSPLHF.

The CDR3 sequence: CASSLEQVVGGYTF. The CDR3 coding sequence is TGTGCCAGCAGCTTAGAACAGGTGGTCGGTGGCTACACCTTC. The V gene is TRBV7-9, the J gene TRBJ1-2; D possibly corresponds to TRBD1 (5 bases). CDR3 size: 14 residues. CDR1 and CDR2 (germline): SEHNR, FQNEAQ (reference sequence). Trimming pared 1 base from V and 7 bases from J, leaving 13 bases between.

This clone was detected once. Other nucleotide sequences from this sample produce the same CDR3. This chain uses TRBV7-2 with TRBJ2-7; 7 bases align to TRBD2. Germline V gene data show CDR1 as SGHTA and CDR2 as FQGNSA. The CDR3 contains 13 residues. V dropped 3 bases and J dropped 2; count of bases not matched to a gene: 1. In nucleotides, the CDR3 is TGTGCCAGCAGCTTGGGGAGGGCCTACGAGCAGTACTTC. It codes for CASSLGRAYEQYF.

This chain links TRBV2 with TRBJ1-3; weak D call: TRBD1 (6 bases). The V gene's germline CDR1 is SNHLY and CDR2 FYNNEI. There are 14 residues in the CDR3. Between the trimmed V and J ends, which lost 5 bases and 4 bases, there was a span of 12 bases. This CDR3 is CASSQTGSGNTIYF. The DNA for the CDR3 is TGTGCCAGCAGTCAAACAGGGTCCGGAAACACCATATATTTT.

The chain combines TRBV11-2 with TRBJ1-1; possible D gene TRBD1, 5 bases. With 6 bases removed from V and 4 bases from J, the gap between germline ends came to 18 bases. This CDR3 is 15 amino acids long. CDR1 and CDR2 from the germline V gene are SGHAT and FQNNGV. CDR3 in DNA: TGTGCCAGCAGTATCTTCTACGGGGGTGGCACTGAAGCTTTCTTT. Amino acids: CASSIFYGGGTEAFF.

In nucleotides, the CDR3 is TGCGCCAGCAGCCAACTGATAGCGGGACTATCATCTACCCGCAATGAGCAGTTCTTC. It specifies CASSQLIAGLSSTRNEQFF. The V call is TRBV4-1, the J call TRBJ2-1, with TRBD2 matching 8 bases. V was pared by 2 bases and J by 6 bases, with 18 bases of the junction left unmatched. Germline V gene data show CDR1 as MGHRA and CDR2 as YSYEKL. The CDR3 loop spans 19 amino acids.

This chain connects TRBV7-3 to TRBJ1-6; D remains ambiguous. Trimming removed 5 bases at V and 7 bases at J, with 9 bases between. This CDR3 has 13 residues. Germline CDR1 is SGHTA and CDR2 is FQGTGA. The CDR3 here is CASSAYRNSPLHF. CDR3 in DNA: TGTGCCAGCAGCGCCTACAGAAATTCACCCCTCCACTTT. The whole variable domain, remainder taken from reference TRBV7-3 and TRBJ1-6, is GAGVSQTPSNKVTEKGKYVELRCDPISGHTALYWYRQSLGQGPEFLIYFQGTGAADDSGLPNDRFFAVRPEGSVSTLKIQRTERGDSAVYLCASSAYRNSPLHFGNGTRLTVT.

This chain links TRBV11-2 with TRBJ2-3; 8 nucleotides line up with TRBD2. Per germline, CDR1 SGHAT and CDR2 FQNNGV. The V gene end was trimmed by 0 bases and the J gene end by 5 bases; junction bases not matched to a gene: 13. CDR3 length: 18 amino acids. The CDR3 loop reads CASSLDLGRGGRKDTQYF. The CDR3 DNA sequence: TGTGCCAGCAGCTTAGATCTGGGACGGGGGGGCCGGAAAGATACGCAGTATTTT.

The chain combines TRBV24-1 with TRBJ2-7; 9 bases match TRBD1. Germline trimming cut 4 bases from V and 2 bases from J; bases unmatched to any gene: 5. Germline V gene sequence: CDR1 KGHDR, CDR2 SFDVKD. This CDR3 has 15 amino acids. CDR3 DNA sequence: TGTGCCACCAGTGACCCGAGACAGGGGGCCTACGAGCAGTACTTC. It codes for CATSDPRQGAYEQYF.

This chain connects TRBV6-5 to TRBJ1-1; D possibly corresponds to TRBD1 (6 bases). CDR1 is MNHEY and CDR2 is SVGAGI in the germline V gene. Between the trimmed V and J ends, which lost 6 bases and 6 bases, there was a span of 14 bases. This CDR3 has 13 amino acids. The CDR3 DNA follows: TGTGCCAGCAGGCGTGAGGGGGGGGCTGAAGCTTTCTTT. Amino acid sequence: CASRREGGAEAFF.

V gene TRBV2 combines with J gene TRBJ1-2; D is ambiguous. This CDR3 has 13 residues. Trimming took 3 bases from V and 0 from J, leaving 5 bases between them. Germline V gene data show CDR1 as SNHLY and CDR2 as FYNNEI. CDR3 nucleotides: TGTGCCAGCAGTGACGGAGCTAACTATGGCTACACCTTC. Its protein product is CASSDGANYGYTF.

The CDR3 coding sequence is TGTGCCAGCAGTGCAGGGAACTATGGCTACACCTTC. Protein: CASSAGNYGYTF. This chain connects TRBV6-4 to TRBJ1-2; D may be TRBD1 (5 bases). The CDR3 spans 12 residues. Trimming cost V 4 bases and J 2 bases, with 5 bases left between them. Per germline, CDR1 MRHNA and CDR2 SNTAGT.

The chain links TRBV10-1 to TRBJ1-1; D is uncertain. The CDR3 sequence is 13 residues long. CDR1 is WNHNN, CDR2 SYGVQD, per germline (reference sequence). V was trimmed by 6 bases and J by 0 bases, leaving 8 bases between them. The CDR3 spells CASREIVNTEAFF. CDR3 nucleotides: TGCGCCAGCAGAGAAATAGTGAACACTGAAGCTTTCTTT.

This sequence joins TRBV5-1 and TRBJ1-2, with 8 positions matching TRBD1. The CDR3 has 14 amino acids. V dropped 6 bases and J dropped 0; count of bases not matched to a gene: 4. Germline loops: CDR1 SGHRS, CDR2 YFSETQ. CDR3 sequence: CASKTGGSNYGYTF. CDR3 sequence (DNA): TGCGCCAGCAAAACAGGGGGGTCTAACTATGGCTACACCTTC.

This clone was counted between two and nine times. The chain joins TRBV5-6 to TRBJ2-7, with 8 bases fitting TRBD1. The CDR3 covers 13 residues. The germline V gene encodes CDR1 SGHDT and CDR2 YYEEEE. V was pared by 2 bases and J by 3 bases, with 1 base of the junction left unmatched. As DNA, the CDR3 is TGTGCCAGCAGCTTCGGGACAGGCTACGAGCAGTACTTC. Its translation: CASSFGTGYEQYF.

The V gene is TRBV5-1, the J gene TRBJ1-4; weak D call: TRBD1 (5 bases). The V end was cut by 1 base, the J end by 7 bases, with 14 bases between. Germline V gives CDR1 SGHRS, CDR2 YFSETQ. The CDR3 is 15 amino acids. The CDR3 spells CASSLSGGRGEKLFF. The CDR3 bases are TGCGCCAGCAGCTTGTCCGGCGGGAGGGGTGAAAAACTGTTTTTT.

The V call is TRBV9, the J call TRBJ2-3, with D tentatively TRBD1 (6 bases). V lost 4 bases, J lost 2 bases, and 20 bases lay in between. Germline V gene data show CDR1 as SGDLS and CDR2 as YYNGEE. CDR3 length equals 17 residues. CDR3 bases: TGTGCCAGCAGCCTAGGACAGACGACCCAACCCACAGATACGCAGTATTTT. It translates to CASSLGQTTQPTDTQYF.

CDR3 region: CASSSLDIGGYTF. The CDR3 nucleotides read TGTGCCAGCAGTTCTCTCGACATCGGCGGCTACACCTTC. This chain links TRBV6-5 with TRBJ1-2; D remains ambiguous. The CDR3 extends over 13 amino acids. From germline, CDR1 is MNHEY and CDR2 SVGAGI. The germline V and J ends were trimmed by 4 bases and 8 bases, with 14 bases remaining between them.

J is TRBJ2-1 and V is TRBV23-1, with 7 nucleotides matching TRBD1. TRBV23-1 is an open reading frame, and its role is uncertain. This CDR3 is 16 amino acids long. The trim removed 6 bases at V and 11 bases at J, leaving 19 bases unmatched. Here the CDR3 DNA reads TGCGCCAGCAGCCTCTCAGGGGGTTGCCTTGGAGGCAAGCAGTTCTTC. It codes for CASSLSGGCLGGKQFF.

The chain joins TRBV6-5 to TRBJ1-1; a weak D match, TRBD1 (5 bases). This CDR3 region has 11 residues. The V and J ends lost 4 bases and 11 bases respectively, with 11 bases between them. Germline loops: CDR1 MNHEY, CDR2 SVGAGI. CDR3 in amino acids: CASSSSRGAFF. CDR3 coding DNA: TGTGCCAGCAGTTCCTCCCGGGGGGCTTTCTTT.

V usage is TRBV5-1 and J usage is TRBJ1-2; D perhaps matches TRBD1 (6 bases). Trimming cost V 0 bases and J 8 bases, with 17 bases left between them. Germline CDR1 and CDR2: SGHRS and YFSETQ. The CDR3 totals 15 residues. CDR3 bases: TGCGCCAGCAGCTTGGTAGTGGGAGACAGGCTCGGCTACACCTTC. Translated, it gives CASSLVVGDRLGYTF.

The chain combines TRBV19 with TRBJ2-3; D ambiguous. This CDR3 region has 14 residues. Germline V gene data show CDR1 as LNHDA and CDR2 as SQIVND (reference sequence). Deletions cut 5 bases from V and 1 base from J, with 10 bases between. The CDR3 DNA follows: TGTGCCAGTAGTTCCCCCGTAGGCACAGATACGCAGTATTTT. Protein sequence: CASSSPVGTDTQYF.

In its sample, this clone was seen many times. The J gene is TRBJ1-2, the V gene TRBV7-3, with 7 positions matching TRBD1. The J segment lost 4 bases and the V segment lost 5 bases, leaving 7 bases of the junction unmatched. Germline CDR1 reads SGHTA; CDR2 reads FQGTGA. This CDR3 has 14 residues. The DNA for the CDR3 is TGTGCCAGCAGCCCAACAGGGGCCGCCTATGGCTACACCTTC. Translated: CASSPTGAAYGYTF.

The gene calls are TRBV5-1 and TRBJ2-3; TRBD2 agrees at 15 bases. The ends lost 4 bases at V and 6 bases at J; junction bases unmatched: 6. In germline, CDR1 is SGHRS, CDR2 YFSETQ. This CDR3 has 16 amino acids. In nucleotides, the CDR3 is TGCGCCAGCAGCCCCGGGACTAGCGGGGGGCCGGATACGCAGTATTTT. Translation: CASSPGTSGGPDTQYF.

This rearrangement joins TRBV5-1 to TRBJ1-4; tentative D call: TRBD1 (6 bases). This CDR3 comprises 14 residues. The germline CDR1 and CDR2 sequences are SGHRS and YFSETQ. V lost 6 bases, J lost 4 bases, and 13 bases lay in between. The CDR3 spells CASTPDSNNEKLFF. The CDR3 region has the DNA TGCGCCAGCACCCCGGACAGTAATAATGAAAAACTGTTTTTT.

The rearrangement joins TRBV18 to TRBJ2-5, with TRBD1 matching 7 bases. The CDR3 length is 15 residues. V trimming: 2 bases; J trimming: 4 bases; junction bases outside the gene matches: 7. The germline gives CDR1 KGHSH, CDR2 LQKENI. CDR3 sequence (DNA): TGTGCCAGCTCACCAGGGGACAGTCAATTAGAGACCCAGTACTTC. This translates into CASSPGDSQLETQYF.

The chain uses TRBV7-9 and TRBJ1-4, with D possibly TRBD1 on 6 matching bases. Germline values: CDR1 SEHNR, CDR2 FQNEAQ (reference sequence). The germline V and J ends were trimmed by 4 bases and 8 bases, with 11 bases remaining between them. This CDR3 spans 13 amino acids. CDR3 residues: CASSSQGNEKLFF. As DNA, the CDR3 is TGTGCCAGCAGCTCACAGGGTAACGAAAAACTGTTTTTT.

The rearrangement joins TRBV5-8 to TRBJ1-5; unclear D gene. The length of the CDR3 is 13 residues. Germline V lookup: CDR1 SGHTS, CDR2 YDEGEE. Trimming pared 0 bases from V and 2 bases from J, leaving 3 bases between. Written as DNA, the CDR3 is TGTGCCAGCAGCTTGGTAGGCAATCAGCCCCAGCATTTT. Translated: CASSLVGNQPQHF.

The genes are TRBV19 and TRBJ1-2, with unresolved D. Germline CDR1 reads LNHDA; CDR2 reads SQIVND (reference sequence). Trimming took off 5 bases at V and 3 bases at J, with 7 bases between the two ends. This CDR3 is built from 12 residues. CDR3 region: CASSVQYYGYTF. The CDR3 bases are TGTGCCAGTAGTGTGCAGTACTATGGCTACACCTTC.

A few counts support this clone. The V and J genes are TRBV12-5 and TRBJ1-1, with D unresolved. Trimming left V 2 bases short and J 2 bases short, with 6 bases between. Germline CDR1 and CDR2: LGHNT and FRNRAP. The CDR3 is 13 amino acids. CDR3 DNA: TGTGCTAGTGGTTTGAAATCAAACACTGAAGCTTTCTTT. It translates to CASGLKSNTEAFF.